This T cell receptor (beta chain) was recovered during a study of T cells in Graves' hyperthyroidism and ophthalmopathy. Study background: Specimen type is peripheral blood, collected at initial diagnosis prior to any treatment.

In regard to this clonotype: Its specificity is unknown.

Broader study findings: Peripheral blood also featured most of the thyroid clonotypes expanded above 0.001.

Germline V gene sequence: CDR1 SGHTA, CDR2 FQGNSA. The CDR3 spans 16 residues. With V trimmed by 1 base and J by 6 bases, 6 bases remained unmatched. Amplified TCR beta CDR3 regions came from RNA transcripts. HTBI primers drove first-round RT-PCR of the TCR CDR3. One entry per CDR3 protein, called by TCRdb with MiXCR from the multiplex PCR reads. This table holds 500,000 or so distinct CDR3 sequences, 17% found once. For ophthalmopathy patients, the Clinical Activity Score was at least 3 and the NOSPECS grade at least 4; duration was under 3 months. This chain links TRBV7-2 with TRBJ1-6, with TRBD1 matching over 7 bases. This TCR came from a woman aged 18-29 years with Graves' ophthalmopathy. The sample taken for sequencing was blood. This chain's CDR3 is CASSLDSGQINSPLHF. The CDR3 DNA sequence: TGTGCCAGCAGCTTAGACTCGGGACAGATTAATTCACCCCTCCACTTT.